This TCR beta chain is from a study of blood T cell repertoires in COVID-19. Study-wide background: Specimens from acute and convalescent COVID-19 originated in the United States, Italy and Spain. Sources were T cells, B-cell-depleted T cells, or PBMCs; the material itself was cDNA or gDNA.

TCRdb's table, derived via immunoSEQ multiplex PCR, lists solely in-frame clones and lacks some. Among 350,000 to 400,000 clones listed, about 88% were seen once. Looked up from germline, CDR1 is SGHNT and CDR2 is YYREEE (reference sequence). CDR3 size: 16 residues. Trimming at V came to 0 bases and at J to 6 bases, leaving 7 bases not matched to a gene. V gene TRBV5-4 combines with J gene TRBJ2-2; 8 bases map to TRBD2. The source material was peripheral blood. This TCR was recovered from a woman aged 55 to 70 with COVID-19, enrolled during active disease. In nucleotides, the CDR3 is TGTGCCAGCAGCTTGGTCGGTAGCGGGACTTCCGGGGAGCTGTTTTTT. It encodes CASSLVGSGTSGELFF.